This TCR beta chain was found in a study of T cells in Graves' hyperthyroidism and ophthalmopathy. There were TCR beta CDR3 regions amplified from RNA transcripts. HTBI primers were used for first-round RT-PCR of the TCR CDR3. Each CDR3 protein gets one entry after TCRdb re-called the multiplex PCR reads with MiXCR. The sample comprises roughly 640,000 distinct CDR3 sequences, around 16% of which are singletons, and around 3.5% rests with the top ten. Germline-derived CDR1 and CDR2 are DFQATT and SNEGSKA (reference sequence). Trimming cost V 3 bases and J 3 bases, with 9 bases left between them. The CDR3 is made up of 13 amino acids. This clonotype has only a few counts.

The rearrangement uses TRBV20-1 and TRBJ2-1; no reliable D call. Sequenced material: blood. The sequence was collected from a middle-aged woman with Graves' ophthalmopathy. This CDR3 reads CSASKGYYNEQFF. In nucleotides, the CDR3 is TGCAGTGCTAGTAAGGGTTACTACAATGAGCAGTTCTTC.